This is a list of T cell receptor beta chains from one sample in a study of cytomegalovirus exposure and HLA in healthy donors. Sequencing was performed with immunoSEQ multiplex PCR; in TCRdb, only in-frame clones are kept and a portion is missing. The sample contains some 160,000 clones, roughly 80% of which appear only once. The source material was PBMCs. These receptors all stem from a male donor in good health and CMV-seronegative. The CDR3 runs from the conserved cysteine through the conserved F or W. A D gene is named only where the DNA matches it firmly. A clone size is listed for some rows: how often the clone was seen (once, few, many), or a class if it is expanded.

len	d_gene	abundance	v_gene	j_gene	CDR3nt	CDR3aa
14	.	.	TRBV6-5	TRBJ2-7	TGTGCCAGCAGTTCAGGGCGACGAACCTACGAGCAGTACTTC	CASSSGRRTYEQYF
13	.	few	TRBV7-9	TRBJ1-2	TGTGCCAGCAGCTTAGGAGCAGGGGACGGCTACACCTTC	CASSLGAGDGYTF
14	.	.	TRBV7-3	TRBJ2-7	TGTGCCAGCAGCTTATTAAGCGGCACCTACGAGCAGTACTTC	CASSLLSGTYEQYF
15	TRBD1	.	TRBV6-5	TRBJ2-1	TGTGCCAGCAGTTACTCGGGGACAGGGGGATATGAGCAGTTCTTC	CASSYSGTGGYEQFF
10	.	once	TRBV20-1	TRBJ1-2	TGCAGTGCACTAAACTATGGCTACACCTTC	CSALNYGYTF
15	TRBD1	once	TRBV6-5	TRBJ2-7	TGTGCCAGCAGTTACGGTTCAGGGGGCTCCTACGAGCAGTACTTC	CASSYGSGGSYEQYF
13	.	.	TRBV6-1	TRBJ1-2	TGTGCCAGCCAAACAGTCCCCAACTATGGCTACACCTTC	CASQTVPNYGYTF
17	.	.	TRBV4-1	TRBJ1-1	TGCGCCAGCAGCCAAAAGAAAGGGACTCTGTCGAACACTGAAGCTTTCTTT	CASSQKKGTLSNTEAFF
16	.	.	TRBV9	TRBJ2-5	TGTGCCAGCAGCGTTCCGGGGCAGGGGCGCGGGGAGACCCAGTACTTC	CASSVPGQGRGETQYF
14	.	few	TRBV9	TRBJ2-1	TGTGCCAGCAGCGAACACGGGGACTACAATGAGCAGTTCTTC	CASSEHGDYNEQFF
16	TRBD1	.	TRBV27	TRBJ2-3	TGTGCCAGCAGACCTTTCCTACAGGGGGGTACAGATACGCAGTATTTT	CASRPFLQGGTDTQYF
14	TRBD1	.	TRBV7-9	TRBJ1-1	TGTTCCAGCACAGGGGAAAATATGAACACTGAAGCTTTCTTT	CSSTGENMNTEAFF
15	TRBD1	.	TRBV28	TRBJ1-6	TGTGCCAGCAAAATCGGACAGGGGGGAGGTTCACCCCTCCACTTT	CASKIGQGGGSPLHF
13	.	.	TRBV7-9	TRBJ1-1	TGTGCCAGCAGCACGGAGCTGAACACTGAAGCTTTCTTT	CASSTELNTEAFF
17	TRBD2	.	TRBV27	TRBJ2-1	TGTGCCAGCAGCACCCACGGACTAGAAGTCCCCTACAATGAGCAGTTCTTC	CASSTHGLEVPYNEQFF
15	TRBD2	.	TRBV9	TRBJ2-1	TGTGCCAGCAGCGTGGGACTAGCGGTCTACAATGAGCAGTTCTTC	CASSVGLAVYNEQFF
13	.	.	TRBV2	TRBJ1-1	TGTGCCAGCAGGTTGACAGTGAACACTGAAGCTTTCTTT	CASRLTVNTEAFF
14	TRBD1	.	TRBV6-5	TRBJ2-1	TGTGCCAGCAGACAAGGGGGCGCTGGCGATGAGCAGTTCTTC	CASRQGGAGDEQFF
13	TRBD1	once	TRBV5-8	TRBJ1-2	TGTGCCAGCAGCCGACAGGGATTCTATGGCTACACCTTC	CASSRQGFYGYTF
15	TRBD1	few	TRBV11-2	TRBJ2-7	TGTGCCAGCAGCTGGAAAGGGACAGGGTCCTACGAGCAGTACTTC	CASSWKGTGSYEQYF
15	TRBD1	.	TRBV28	TRBJ1-1	TGTGCCAGCAGACGCCCGGGACAGGCGAACACTGAAGCTTTCTTT	CASRRPGQANTEAFF
18	TRBD2	.	TRBV4-3	TRBJ2-2	TGCGCCAGCAGCCAAGAAAGACTAGCGGGAGTGTGGACCGGGGAGCTGTTTTTT	CASSQERLAGVWTGELFF
13	TRBD2	once	TRBV25-1	TRBJ2-1	TGTGCCAGCAGTGTATCGAGCGGGGGTGAGCAGTTCTTC	CASSVSSGGEQFF
15	.	.	TRBV7-9	TRBJ2-1	TGTGCCAGCAGCTTAGTTATTGGCCCCCAATTTGAGCAGTTCTTC	CASSLVIGPQFEQFF